Each of the 5 T cell receptor beta chains below was sequenced from the same sample in a study of T cell repertoires in cytomegalovirus infection. TCRdb ran MiXCR on the reads and lists one entry per CDR3 protein. Of about 900,000 distinct CDR3 sequences in the sample, around 29% are singletons; the top ten hold over 11%. No antigen has been identified for these receptors. The sequenced sample was cultured CD8+ T cells from PBMCs, obtained from culture after CMV antigen stimulation. All receptors derive from a human donor in good health (CMV status not recorded). Some clones in this sample may be carry-over from other donors' samples.

The V call is TRBV11-2, the J call TRBJ2-5; D remains ambiguous. The CDR3 loop spans 15 amino acids. Germline assignment: CDR1 SGHAT and CDR2 FQNNGV. V lost 0 bases and J lost 0, with 8 bases in between. The CDR3 spells CASSLEEADQETQYF. CDR3 nucleotides: TGTGCCAGCAGCTTAGAAGAGGCGGACCAAGAGACCCAGTACTTC.

This rearrangement joins TRBV19 to TRBJ1-5; 8 bases agree with TRBD1. The CDR3 contains 17 residues. Unmatched junction bases numbered 11, after V lost 5 bases and J lost 2 bases. The germline gives CDR1 LNHDA, CDR2 SQIVND (reference sequence). For the CDR3, the DNA is TGTGCCAGTAGTTCCGTCGGACAGGGTGATGGCAATCAGCCCCAGCATTTT. Encoded protein: CASSSVGQGDGNQPQHF.

The chain carries TRBV27 and TRBJ1-6, with D tentatively TRBD1 (6 bases). Germline-derived CDR1 and CDR2 are MNHEY and SMNVEV (reference sequence). The CDR3 sequence is 14 residues long. The germline V and J ends were trimmed by 2 bases and 8 bases, with 10 bases remaining between them. The CDR3 spells CASSLTRGYSPLHF. CDR3 nucleotides: TGTGCCAGCAGTTTAACAAGGGGGTATTCACCCCTCCACTTT.

This clonotype showed up just a few times. The rearrangement links TRBV6-1 to TRBJ1-2; 10 bases map to TRBD1. This CDR3 is 15 amino acids long. Germline V gives CDR1 MNHNS, CDR2 SASEGT. V lost 1 base to trimming and J lost 4 bases; unmatched junction nucleotides: 3. In DNA, the CDR3 is TGTGCCAGCAGTGAAGGACAGGGGGCAGGCTATGGCTACACCTTC. Amino acid sequence: CASSEGQGAGYGYTF.

A few counts support this clonotype. The J gene is TRBJ1-1, the V gene TRBV2, with D possibly TRBD1 on 5 matching bases. Looked up from germline, CDR1 is SNHLY and CDR2 is FYNNEI. The CDR3 contains 14 residues. The V gene lost 3 bases and the J gene lost 4 bases, with 12 bases spanning the gap. In DNA, the CDR3 is TGTGCCAGCAGTGATAGATGGGGGGGCACTGAAGCTTTCTTT. As protein: CASSDRWGGTEAFF.